A single sample is the source of the 21 T cell receptor beta chains below, sequenced in a study of shared clonotypes between healthy human individuals. Produced via immunoSEQ multiplex PCR; TCRdb's table is partial and in-frame only. This table has around 2,000,000 clones, 95% appearing once. Material: naive CD4+ T cells sorted from blood. This sample's subset: CD45RA+ positively selected. Receptors originate from a young man in good health.

In its sample, this clone was seen once. J is TRBJ2-5 and V is TRBV7-2; D uncertain. The CDR3 totals 13 residues. V lost 3 bases to trimming and J lost 3 bases, with 8 bases between them. The germline V gene encodes CDR1 SGHTA and CDR2 FQGNSA. CDR3 sequence (DNA): TGTGCCAGCAGCTTGGGCTCTAAAGAGACCCAGTACTTC. The encoded protein is CASSLGSKETQYF.

V and J are TRBV6-5 and TRBJ1-4; 9 bases line up with TRBD1. V trimming: 5 bases; J trimming: 5 bases; junction bases outside the gene matches: 6. The CDR3 loop spans 15 amino acids. CDR1 and CDR2 from the germline V gene are MNHEY and SVGAGI. For the CDR3, the DNA is TGTGCCAGCAGTCTTGGACAGGGGAGAAATGAAAAACTGTTTTTT. This codes for CASSLGQGRNEKLFF.

The V call is TRBV5-6, the J call TRBJ2-7; 7 bases agree with TRBD2. Germline V CDR1 and CDR2: SGHDT, YYEEEE. The CDR3 is 14 residues long. V was pared by 2 bases and J by 7 bases, with 9 bases of the junction left unmatched. This CDR3 is CASSLSGVAKEQYF. CDR3 DNA: TGTGCCAGCAGCTTAAGCGGGGTGGCTAAGGAGCAGTACTTC.

The chain combines TRBV10-3 with TRBJ1-5, with unresolved D. This CDR3 is 12 amino acids long. Germline assignment: CDR1 ENHRY and CDR2 SYGVKD. Trimming took 6 bases from V and 6 from J, leaving 9 bases between them. CDR3 DNA sequence: TGTGCCATCAGCGAGGGATTTCAGCCCCAGCATTTT. Encoded protein: CAISEGFQPQHF.

This clone has a single count. This sequence joins TRBV9 and TRBJ1-5; D is ambiguous. V shed 4 bases and J shed 6 bases, with 17 bases lying between them. This CDR3 has 15 residues. Germline V lookup: CDR1 SGDLS, CDR2 YYNGEE. The CDR3 reads CASSRKMETGQPQHF. Written as DNA, the CDR3 is TGTGCCAGCAGCCGAAAAATGGAAACGGGTCAGCCCCAGCATTTT.

This chain links TRBV2 with TRBJ2-5; TRBD2 matches 10 bases. After removal of 5 bases from V and 4 bases from J, the junction contained 4 bases not matched to a gene. The CDR3 has 14 amino acids. The V gene's germline CDR1 is SNHLY and CDR2 FYNNEI. The CDR3 nucleotides read TGTGCCAGCAGTTTACTAGCGGGGCTAGAGACCCAGTACTTC. Translating gives CASSLLAGLETQYF.

This chain links TRBV11-3 with TRBJ2-3; D ambiguous. Germline assignment: CDR1 SGHNT and CDR2 YENEEA. With 3 bases removed from V and 0 bases from J, the gap between germline ends came to 7 bases. The CDR3 is 14 residues long. This CDR3 is CASSFGGSTDTQYF. CDR3 coding DNA: TGTGCCAGCAGCTTCGGCGGTAGCACAGATACGCAGTATTTT. The entire variable domain, with the rest obtained from reference TRBV11-3 and TRBJ2-3, is as follows: EAGVVQSPRYKIIEKKQPVAFWCNPISGHNTLYWYLQNLGQGPELLIRYENEEAVDDSQLPKDRFSAERLKGVDSTLKIQPAELGDSAVYLCASSFGGSTDTQYFGPGTRLTVL.

V usage is TRBV7-2 and J usage is TRBJ2-3; 8 bases line up with TRBD1. There are 16 residues in the CDR3. Germline V CDR1 and CDR2: SGHTA, FQGNSA. J lost 2 bases, V lost 3 bases, and 7 bases had no gene match. The CDR3 DNA sequence: TGTGCCAGCAGCTTGATACCGGGACAGGTCACAGATACGCAGTATTTT. Translated, it gives CASSLIPGQVTDTQYF. The full variable domain, with the rest looked up from reference TRBV7-2 and TRBJ2-3, is GAGVSQSPSNKVTEKGKDVELRCDPISGHTALYWYRQSLGQGLEFLIYFQGNSAPDKSGLPSDRFSAERTGGSVSTLTIQRTQQEDSAVYLCASSLIPGQVTDTQYFGPGTRLTVL.

V usage is TRBV5-1 and J usage is TRBJ1-1, with D maybe TRBD1 (5 bases). V lost 1 base, J lost 4 bases, and 11 bases lay in between. The V gene's germline CDR1 is SGHRS and CDR2 YFSETQ. The CDR3 has 14 residues. The CDR3 DNA sequence: TGCGCCAGCAGCTTGACTCAGGGCGTCACTGAAGCTTTCTTT. It yields the protein CASSLTQGVTEAFF.

The J gene is TRBJ2-7, the V gene TRBV30; 13 bases match TRBD2. Germline assignment: CDR1 GTSNPN and CDR2 SVGIG (reference sequence). CDR3 length: 18 residues. Germline trimming cut 2 bases from V and 9 bases from J; bases unmatched to any gene: 19. The CDR3 region has the DNA TGTGCCTGGAGTACAGATAGGACTAGCGGGGGCCACACCTATCCGCAGTACTTC. Protein product: CAWSTDRTSGGHTYPQYF.

The genes are TRBV10-1 and TRBJ2-2; a weak D match, TRBD1 (5 bases). Germline loops: CDR1 WNHNN, CDR2 SYGVQD (reference sequence). Between the trimmed V and J ends, which lost 3 bases and 0 bases, there was a span of 5 bases. CDR3 size: 14 residues. The CDR3 bases are TGCGCCAGCAGTGACAGGGCGAACACCGGGGAGCTGTTTTTT. Translated: CASSDRANTGELFF.

Points on this clone: Germline is not matched at one junction end, which may reflect a read error. The V gene is TRBV29-1, the J gene TRBJ1-2; D not certain. Germline V gives CDR1 SQVTM, CDR2 ANQGSEA. CDR3 size: 12 residues. CDR3 coding DNA: TGCAGCGTTGAAGTAATCCTAAAAAACTCTTACTTC. Translated: CSVEVILKNSYF.

V gene TRBV19 combines with J gene TRBJ1-2, with TRBD1 matching over 7 bases. V lost 4 bases and J lost 5; bases outside the gene matches: 13. Germline assignment: CDR1 LNHDA and CDR2 SQIVND (reference sequence). The CDR3 spans 16 residues. CDR3 DNA: TGTGCCAGTAGTACCCAGGGGAACACAGGGGCTTATGGCTACACCTTC. It yields the protein CASSTQGNTGAYGYTF.

CDR3 sequence reads: CASSPLTSNTGELFF. In DNA, the CDR3 is TGTGCCAGTAGTCCCTTGACCTCGAACACCGGGGAGCTGTTTTTT. The rearrangement links TRBV19 to TRBJ2-2; unclear D gene. V was clipped by 5 bases and J by 0 bases, with 10 bases between them. In germline, CDR1 is LNHDA, CDR2 SQIVND (reference sequence). The CDR3 covers 15 residues.

The rearrangement joins TRBV5-6 to TRBJ2-7; no reliable D call. V gave up 0 bases and J gave up 2 bases, with 9 bases separating them. Germline V gene data show CDR1 as SGHDT and CDR2 as YYEEEE. This CDR3 spans 14 amino acids. In DNA, the CDR3 is TGTGCCAGCAGCTTGGTATGGGGTACCTACGAGCAGTACTTC. Its translation is CASSLVWGTYEQYF.

This chain links TRBV6-5 with TRBJ1-1; 7 bases line up with TRBD1. Trimming removed 4 bases from V and 5 bases from J; junction bases left unmatched: 4. The V gene's germline CDR1 is MNHEY and CDR2 SVGAGI. CDR3 length equals 13 residues. The CDR3 bases are TGTGCCAGCAGTTGGGACAGTGGGACTGAAGCTTTCTTT. This encodes CASSWDSGTEAFF.

This chain joins TRBV7-9 and TRBJ1-3, with D perhaps matching TRBD1 (5 bases). This CDR3 has 14 amino acids. Between the trimmed V and J ends, which lost 7 bases and 6 bases, there was a span of 16 bases. Germline values: CDR1 SEHNR, CDR2 FQNEAQ (reference sequence). CDR3: CASTQLGTANTIYF. CDR3 bases: TGTGCCAGCACCCAACTTGGGACGGCAAACACCATATATTTT.

The genes are TRBV11-2 and TRBJ1-2; the D gene is possibly TRBD1 (5 bases). Trimming left V 7 bases short and J 3 bases short, with 21 bases between. The CDR3 has 16 residues. Germline V gene lookup returns CDR1 SGHAT and CDR2 FQNNGV. CDR3 sequence (DNA): TGTGCCAGCAACGCCTTGAGGGGCCGGTCGCACTATGGCTACACCTTC. Translating it yields CASNALRGRSHYGYTF.

This clone occurred once. The chain joins TRBV6-6 to TRBJ2-1; D is unresolved. Germline assignment: CDR1 MNHNY and CDR2 SVGAGI (reference sequence). This CDR3 contains 15 residues. Trimming took off 6 bases at V and 4 bases at J, with 16 bases between the two ends. CDR3 DNA: TGTGCCAGCAGCGACCCCGACATTCGGTACAATGAGCAGTTCTTC. Residues: CASSDPDIRYNEQFF.

Details on this clone: This sample includes further DNA sequences coding for the same CDR3. V is TRBV6-1 and J is TRBJ1-1; D is unresolved. V shed 3 bases and J shed 4 bases, with 9 bases lying between them. The CDR3 extends over 13 amino acids. Germline V CDR1 and CDR2: MNHNS, SASEGT. CDR3 bases: TGTGCCAGCAGTGAGGCCCGAGGCACTGAAGCTTTCTTT. Translation gives CASSEARGTEAFF.

V and J are TRBV5-1 and TRBJ2-7; TRBD2 matches at 12 bases. The CDR3 sequence is 15 residues long. CDR1 and CDR2 (germline): SGHRS, YFSETQ. J was trimmed by 2 bases and V by 1 base; bases with no gene match: 1. The CDR3 loop is CASSLRTSGTYEQYF. The CDR3 region has the DNA TGCGCCAGCAGCTTGAGGACTAGCGGGACCTACGAGCAGTACTTC.